This paragraph reports one T cell receptor beta chain. The data were taken from a study of T cell changes during pregnancy in multiple sclerosis. CDR1 is SEHNR and CDR2 is FQNEAQ in the germline V gene (reference sequence). V was trimmed by 1 base and J by 6 bases, leaving 10 bases between them. The CDR3 length is 14 residues. Measured with immunoSEQ multiplex PCR; TCRdb has only the in-frame clones, and not every one. The sample comprises approximately 130,000 clones, 93% of which are singletons, and 6.2% rests with the top ten. V is TRBV7-9 and J is TRBJ1-5; D uncertain. The sequencing here drew on peripheral blood, taken before pregnancy. The sequence was obtained from a female donor with multiple sclerosis, enrolled in a pregnancy study. CDR3 sequence: CASSLGANGQPQHF. CDR3 in DNA: TGTGCCAGCAGCTTAGGCGCCAATGGTCAGCCCCAGCATTTT.